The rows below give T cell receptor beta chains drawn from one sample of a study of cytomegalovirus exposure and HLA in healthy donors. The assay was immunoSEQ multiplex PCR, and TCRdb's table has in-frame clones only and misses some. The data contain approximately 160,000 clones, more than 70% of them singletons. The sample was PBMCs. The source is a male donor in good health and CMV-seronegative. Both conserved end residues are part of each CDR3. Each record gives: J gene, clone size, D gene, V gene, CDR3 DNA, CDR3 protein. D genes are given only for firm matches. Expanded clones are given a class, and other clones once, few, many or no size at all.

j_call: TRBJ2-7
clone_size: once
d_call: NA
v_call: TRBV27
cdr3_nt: TGTGCCAGCAGTTGGGGGGTAAGCTACGAGCAGTACTTC
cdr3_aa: CASSWGVSYEQYF

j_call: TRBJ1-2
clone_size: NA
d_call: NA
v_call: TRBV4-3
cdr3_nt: TGCGCCAGCAGCCAAGAAATCACAGACACCTATGGCTACACCTTC
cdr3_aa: CASSQEITDTYGYTF

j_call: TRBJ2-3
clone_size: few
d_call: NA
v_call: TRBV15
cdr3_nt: TGTGCCACCAGCTGGACAGAGAGCACAGATACGCAGTATTTT
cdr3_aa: CATSWTESTDTQYF

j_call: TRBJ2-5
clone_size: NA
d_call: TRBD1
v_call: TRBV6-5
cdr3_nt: TGTGCCAGCAGTTACTCAGCGACAGGGGTGCGAAAGACCCAGTACTTC
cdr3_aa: CASSYSATGVRKTQYF

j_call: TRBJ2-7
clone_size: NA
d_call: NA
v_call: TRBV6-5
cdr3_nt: TGTGCCAGCAGTTACTCAGCCAGGGGCGTCGGGAACGAGCAGTACTTC
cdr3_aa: CASSYSARGVGNEQYF

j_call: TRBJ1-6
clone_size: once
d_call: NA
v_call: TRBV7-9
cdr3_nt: TGTGCCAGCAGCTTATCGGACGGGGGTAATTCACCCCTCCACTTT
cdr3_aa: CASSLSDGGNSPLHF

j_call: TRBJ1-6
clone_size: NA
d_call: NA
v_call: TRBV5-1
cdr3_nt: TGCGCCAGCAGCGGAATACAGGGTTCACCCCTCCACTTT
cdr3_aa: CASSGIQGSPLHF

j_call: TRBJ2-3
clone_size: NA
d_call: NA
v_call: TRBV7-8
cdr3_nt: TGTGCCAGCAGCTTGCGGGACCGCACAAATACGCAGTATTTT
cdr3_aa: CASSLRDRTNTQYF

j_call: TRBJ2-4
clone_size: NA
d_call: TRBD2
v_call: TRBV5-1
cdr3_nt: TGCGCCAGCAGCCCTTCGACTAGCGGGGGACCACAAAACATTCAGTACTTC
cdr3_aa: CASSPSTSGGPQNIQYF

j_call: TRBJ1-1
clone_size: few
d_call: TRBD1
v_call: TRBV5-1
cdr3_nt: TGCGCCAGCAGCTCGGTTGGAACTACAGGGGATTGGGACACTGAAGCTTTCTTT
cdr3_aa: CASSSVGTTGDWDTEAFF

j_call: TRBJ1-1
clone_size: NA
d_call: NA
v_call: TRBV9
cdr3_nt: TGTGCCAGCAGCGTAACAATGAACACTGAAGCTTTCTTT
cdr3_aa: CASSVTMNTEAFF

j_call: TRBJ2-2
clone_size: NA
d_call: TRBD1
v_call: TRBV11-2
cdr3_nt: TGTGCCAGCAGCTCGGACAGGGGAAACACCGGGGAGCTGTTTTTT
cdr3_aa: CASSSDRGNTGELFF

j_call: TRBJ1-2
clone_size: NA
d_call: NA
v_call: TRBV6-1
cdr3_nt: TGTGCCAGCAGTTGGAGGTCTAACTATGGCTACACCTTC
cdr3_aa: CASSWRSNYGYTF

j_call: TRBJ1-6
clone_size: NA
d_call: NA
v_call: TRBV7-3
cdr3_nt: TGTGCCAGCAGCTTAACGGGGGGTAATAATTCACCCCTCCACTTT
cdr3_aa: CASSLTGGNNSPLHF

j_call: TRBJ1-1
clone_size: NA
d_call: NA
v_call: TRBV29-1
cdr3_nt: TGCAGCGTAACACAGGCTACCTACACTGAAGCTTTCTTT
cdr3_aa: CSVTQATYTEAFF

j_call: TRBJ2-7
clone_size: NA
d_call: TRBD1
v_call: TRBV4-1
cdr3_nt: TGCGCCAGCAGCCAAGACCCCGGACAGGGGAGGGTTACCTACGAGCAGTACTTC
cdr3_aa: CASSQDPGQGRVTYEQYF

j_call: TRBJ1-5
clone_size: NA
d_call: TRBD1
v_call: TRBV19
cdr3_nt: TGTGCCAGTAGTATCGACAGGGCCAGCAATCAGCCCCAGCATTTT
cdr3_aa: CASSIDRASNQPQHF

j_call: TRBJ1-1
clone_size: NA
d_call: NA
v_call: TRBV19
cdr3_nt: TGTGCCAGTAGTATCGGGGACATTGAAGCTTTCTTT
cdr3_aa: CASSIGDIEAFF

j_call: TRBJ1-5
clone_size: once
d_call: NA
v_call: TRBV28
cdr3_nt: TGTGCCAGCAGTTTATGGGGCGAAGAACATTTT
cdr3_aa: CASSLWGEEHF

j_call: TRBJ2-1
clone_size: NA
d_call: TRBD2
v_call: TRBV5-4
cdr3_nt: TGTGCCAGCAGCTTGGAGGCTAGCGGGAGGAAATACAATGAGCAGTTCTTC
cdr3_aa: CASSLEASGRKYNEQFF

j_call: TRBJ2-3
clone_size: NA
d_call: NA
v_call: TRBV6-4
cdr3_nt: TGTGCCAGCATCCGCGGGAATACAGATACGCAGTATTTT
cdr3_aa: CASIRGNTDTQYF

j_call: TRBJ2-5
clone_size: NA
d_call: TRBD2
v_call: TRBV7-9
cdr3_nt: TGTGCCAGCAGCTTAAGTAGCGGGGGGGCTTGGGAGACCCAGTACTTC
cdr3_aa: CASSLSSGGAWETQYF

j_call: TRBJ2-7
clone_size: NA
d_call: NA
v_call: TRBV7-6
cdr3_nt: TGTGCCAGCAGCTCGAGTTTCCGGGATATCTACGAAGGGCAGTACTTC
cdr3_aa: CASSSSFRDIYEGQYF

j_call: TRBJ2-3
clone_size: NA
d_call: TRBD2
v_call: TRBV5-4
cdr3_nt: TGTGCCAGCAGCTTGCGGGCTAGCGGGACAGATACGCAGTATTTT
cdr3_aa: CASSLRASGTDTQYF

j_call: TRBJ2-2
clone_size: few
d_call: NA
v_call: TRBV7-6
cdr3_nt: TGTGCCAGCAGCCTCCTTCAGGAACGGGAGCTGTTTTTT
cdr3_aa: CASSLLQERELFF

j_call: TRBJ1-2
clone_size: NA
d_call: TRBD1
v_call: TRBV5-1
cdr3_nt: TGCGCCAGCAGCACACAGGGGGCGGATGGCTACACCTTC
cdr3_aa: CASSTQGADGYTF

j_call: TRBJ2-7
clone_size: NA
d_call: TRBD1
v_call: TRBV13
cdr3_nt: TGTGCCAGCAGCCGGACCGGACAGGGGCTCCCCTACGAGCAGTACTTC
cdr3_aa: CASSRTGQGLPYEQYF

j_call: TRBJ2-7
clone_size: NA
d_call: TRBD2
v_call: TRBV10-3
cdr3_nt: TGTGCCATCAGTGGGGGAGACAGCGGGGGTTCCTACGAGCAGTACTTC
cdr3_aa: CAISGGDSGGSYEQYF

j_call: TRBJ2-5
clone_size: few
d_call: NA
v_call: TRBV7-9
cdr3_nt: TGTGCCAGCAGCCTTAAGGAGTTAGAGACCCAGTACTTC
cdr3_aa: CASSLKELETQYF

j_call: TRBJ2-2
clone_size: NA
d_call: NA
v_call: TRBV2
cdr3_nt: TGTGCCAGCCCTTCGAACACCGGGGAGCTGTTTTTT
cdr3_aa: CASPSNTGELFF

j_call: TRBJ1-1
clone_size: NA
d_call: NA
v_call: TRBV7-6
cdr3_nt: TGTGCCAGCAGCGTCGCCTCGGGCAGGGCGAGCACTGAAGCTTTCTTT
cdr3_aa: CASSVASGRASTEAFF

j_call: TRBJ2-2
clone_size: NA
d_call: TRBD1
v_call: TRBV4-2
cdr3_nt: TGTGCCAGCAGCCGAGACAGGGGCGGCACCGGGGAGCTGTTTTTT
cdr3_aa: CASSRDRGGTGELFF

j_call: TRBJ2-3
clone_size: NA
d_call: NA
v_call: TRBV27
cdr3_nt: TGTGCCAGCAGAGGGCAGGGTCGATCGGATACGCAGTATTTT
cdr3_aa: CASRGQGRSDTQYF

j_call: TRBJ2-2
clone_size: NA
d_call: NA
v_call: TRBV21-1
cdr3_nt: TGTGCCAGCAGCAAAGGACTAGCGGGCCCCGCGAACACCGGGGAGCTGTTTTTT
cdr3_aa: CASSKGLAGPANTGELFF

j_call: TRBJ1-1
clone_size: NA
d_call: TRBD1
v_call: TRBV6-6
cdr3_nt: TGTGCCAGCACCGGACAGGGGGGAGGGAACACTGAAGCTTTCTTT
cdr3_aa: CASTGQGGGNTEAFF

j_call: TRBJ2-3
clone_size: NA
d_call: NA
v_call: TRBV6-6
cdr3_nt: TGTGCCAGCACCACACGGGGGGCAAAAGGTACAGATACGCAGTATTTT
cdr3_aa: CASTTRGAKGTDTQYF

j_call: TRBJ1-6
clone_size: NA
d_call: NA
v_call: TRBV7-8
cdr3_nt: TGTGCCAGCAGCTTAAAACAGGGAAAAGGATCACCCCTCCACTTT
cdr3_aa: CASSLKQGKGSPLHF

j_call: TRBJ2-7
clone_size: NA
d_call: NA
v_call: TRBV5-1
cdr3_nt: TGCGCCAGCAGCTTTCAGGGGAACTACGAGCAGTACTTC
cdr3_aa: CASSFQGNYEQYF

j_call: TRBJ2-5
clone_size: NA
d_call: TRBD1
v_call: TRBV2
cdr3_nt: TGTGCCAGCAGTGCCACAGGGGTCACACAAGAGACCCAGTACTTC
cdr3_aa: CASSATGVTQETQYF

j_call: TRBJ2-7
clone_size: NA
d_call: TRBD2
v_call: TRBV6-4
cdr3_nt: TGTGCCAGCAGTGACTCTAGCGGGAGCTCCTACGAGCAGTACTTC
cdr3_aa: CASSDSSGSSYEQYF

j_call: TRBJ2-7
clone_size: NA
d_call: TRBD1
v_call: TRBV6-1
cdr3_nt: TGTGCCAGCCTCCTGGACAGGGGCTACGAGCAGTACTTC
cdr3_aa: CASLLDRGYEQYF

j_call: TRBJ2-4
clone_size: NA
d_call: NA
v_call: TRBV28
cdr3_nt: TGTGCCAGCAATCCAGGGGACGCCAAAAACATTCAGTACTTC
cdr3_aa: CASNPGDAKNIQYF

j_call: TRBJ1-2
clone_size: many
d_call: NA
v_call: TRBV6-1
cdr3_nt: TGTGCCAGCCGGGACACATCCCCTTATGGCTACACCTTC
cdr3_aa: CASRDTSPYGYTF

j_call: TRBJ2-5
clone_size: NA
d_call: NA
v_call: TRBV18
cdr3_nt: TGTGCCAGCTCACCACAAGCCCAAGAGACCCAGTACTTC
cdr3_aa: CASSPQAQETQYF

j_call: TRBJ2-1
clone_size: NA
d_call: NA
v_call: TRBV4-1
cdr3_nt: TGCGCCAGCAGCCAGAGCTCCCGGGAGAAAGAGCAGTTCTTC
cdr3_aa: CASSQSSREKEQFF

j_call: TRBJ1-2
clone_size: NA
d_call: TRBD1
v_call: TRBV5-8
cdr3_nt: TGTGCCAGCAGCTTGGTAAGGGGGACAGGCGGCTACACCTTC
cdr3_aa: CASSLVRGTGGYTF

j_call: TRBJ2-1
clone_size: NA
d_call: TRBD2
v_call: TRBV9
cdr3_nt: TGTGCCAGCAGCGCTAGCGGGAAAACCTACAATGAGCAGTTCTTC
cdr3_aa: CASSASGKTYNEQFF

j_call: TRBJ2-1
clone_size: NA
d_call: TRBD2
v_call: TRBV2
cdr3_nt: TGTGCCAGCAGGCAAATAGCGGGAGGGCCCGGAAGGTTCTTC
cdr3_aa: CASRQIAGGPGRFF

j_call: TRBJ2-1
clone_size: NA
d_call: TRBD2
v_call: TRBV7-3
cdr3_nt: TGTGCCAGCAGCTCGGTACCGGGACTAGGGCTTAATGAGCAGTTCTTC
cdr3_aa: CASSSVPGLGLNEQFF

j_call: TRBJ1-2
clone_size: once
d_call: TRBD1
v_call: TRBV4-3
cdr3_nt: TGCGCCAGCAGCCAAGATCCCATGGGGCAGGGGGAGGGCTACACCTTC
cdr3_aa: CASSQDPMGQGEGYTF

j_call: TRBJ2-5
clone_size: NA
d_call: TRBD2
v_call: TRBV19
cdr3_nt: TGTGCCAGTAGTTTTCGGGGGGGGCGCGGAGAGACCCAGTACTTC
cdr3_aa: CASSFRGGRGETQYF